This T cell receptor beta chain is from a study of cytomegalovirus exposure and HLA in healthy donors. Primers for the PCR totalled 60 Vbeta and 13 Jbeta. Generated by immunoSEQ multiplex PCR, the TCRdb table keeps only in-frame clones and is missing some. This table has 160,000 or so clones, more than 60% appearing once. The germline CDR1 and CDR2 sequences are SNHLY and FYNNEI. The CDR3 is 14 amino acids. Comment on this clone: The antigen remains unidentified.

Whole-study findings and limits: Within a later analysis, the majority of CMV-associated TCR beta chains appeared HLA-restricted. In vitro checks showed that three CMV-associated chains really do target CMV antigens. Earlier analysis looked at TCR beta V segments, and most were productive about 87% or about 30% of the time.

The chain couples TRBV2 to TRBJ2-5; D might be TRBD2 (5 bases). The DNA end is a closer match to TRBJ2-7, so the J assignment may be wrong. Specimen: PBMCs. This receptor was identified in a woman aged 40 to 49 in good health and CMV-seropositive. CDR3 nucleotides: TGTGCCAGCAAGAGCGGATTTTCCACCTACGAGCAGTACTTC. This sequence encodes CASKSGFSTYEQYF.